One T cell receptor beta chain is described in this entry. These data originate in a study of CD8+ T cells in alopecia areata. Reverse transcription of extracted RNA yielded cDNA, which provided the sequencing template. Only in-frame clones appear in the TCRdb table, and some are missing; sequencing was by immunoSEQ multiplex PCR. The table has roughly 140,000 clones, around 49% seen once. The CDR3 runs to 15 residues. Between the trimmed V and J ends, which lost 5 bases and 1 base, there was a span of 11 bases. Looked up from germline, CDR1 is SGHAT and CDR2 is FQDESV (reference sequence). Sequencing was performed on CD4+ T cells sorted from blood, taken at week 0. The chain carries TRBV11-1 and TRBJ2-2; a possible D gene is TRBD1 (6 bases). This sequence originates from a human donor with alopecia areata. The CDR3 here is CASSQLGGNTGELFF. The CDR3 DNA sequence: TGTGCCAGCAGCCAGCTAGGGGGGAACACCGGGGAGCTGTTTTTT.